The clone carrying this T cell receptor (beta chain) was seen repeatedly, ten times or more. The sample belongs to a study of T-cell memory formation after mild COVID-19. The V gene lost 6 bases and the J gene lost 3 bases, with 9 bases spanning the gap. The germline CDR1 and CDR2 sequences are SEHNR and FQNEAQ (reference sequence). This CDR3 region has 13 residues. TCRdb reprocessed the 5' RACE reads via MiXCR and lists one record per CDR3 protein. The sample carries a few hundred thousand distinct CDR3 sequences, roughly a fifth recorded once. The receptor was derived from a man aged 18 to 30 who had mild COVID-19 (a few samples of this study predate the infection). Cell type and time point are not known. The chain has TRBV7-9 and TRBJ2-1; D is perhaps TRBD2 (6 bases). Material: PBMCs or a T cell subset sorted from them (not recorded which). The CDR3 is CASSFSGYNEQFF. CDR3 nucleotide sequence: TGTGCCAGCAGTTTTAGCGGCTACAATGAGCAGTTCTTC.